This is a list of T cell receptor beta chains from one sample in a study of blood T cell repertoires in COVID-19. Using immunoSEQ multiplex PCR, the repertoire was profiled, and TCRdb retains in-frame clones only, with some absent. The sample consists of hundreds of thousands of clones, over 80% of them appearing once. Sequenced: peripheral blood. All receptors come from a woman in her 40s who had recovered from COVID-19. The CDR3 runs from the conserved cysteine through the conserved F or W. The D gene is left open where the match is weak. Clone size is not always given. Where it is, it says once, few, many or a class for expanded clones.

d_call	v_call	j_call	clone_size	cdr3_aa	cdr3_nt
.	TRBV4-3	TRBJ2-7	.	CASSQDRGRTYEQYF	TGCGCCAGCAGCCAAGACAGGGGTCGGACCTACGAGCAGTACTTC
TRBD1	TRBV19	TRBJ1-2	.	CASSRRDRVIYGYTF	TGTGCCAGTAGTCGCCGGGACAGGGTCATCTATGGCTACACCTTC
.	TRBV15	TRBJ1-2	few	CATSRGHHYGYTF	TGTGCCACCAGCCGAGGACACCACTATGGCTACACCTTC
.	TRBV2	TRBJ2-6	.	CASSETVSGANVLTF	TGTGCCAGCAGTGAAACAGTCTCTGGGGCCAACGTCCTGACTTTC
.	TRBV7-2	TRBJ1-5	.	CASSLGRGPQPQHF	TGTGCCAGCAGCTTAGGCAGGGGTCCGCAGCCCCAGCATTTT
TRBD1	TRBV7-2	TRBJ1-1	.	CASSLRTGLVTEAFF	TGTGCCAGCAGCTTACGGACAGGGTTGGTAACTGAAGCTTTCTTT
TRBD1	TRBV18	TRBJ2-6	.	CASSPPGQGSGANVLTF	TGTGCCAGCTCCCCCCCGGGACAGGGGTCTGGGGCCAACGTCCTGACTTTC
.	TRBV9	TRBJ2-3	.	CASSVSPGTDTQYF	TGTGCCAGCAGCGTAAGCCCCGGGACAGATACGCAGTATTTT
TRBD1	TRBV10-3	TRBJ1-1	.	CAIRTGENTEAFF	TGTGCCATCAGGACAGGGGAGAACACTGAAGCTTTCTTT
TRBD2	TRBV3-1/TRBV3-2	TRBJ2-7	.	CASSQDPGGDSYEQYF	TGTGCCAGCAGCCAAGATCCGGGGGGAGACTCCTACGAGCAGTACTTC
.	TRBV6-5	TRBJ1-4	.	CASSYGQLNEKLFF	TGTGCCAGCAGTTACGGGCAGCTTAATGAAAAACTGTTTTTT
.	TRBV7-9	TRBJ2-5	.	CASSWDSRGTQYF	TGTGCCAGCAGCTGGGACTCGCGGGGGACCCAGTACTTC
.	TRBV5-4	TRBJ2-6	.	CASRGISGANVLTF	TGTGCCAGCAGGGGTATTTCGGGAGCCAACGTCCTGACTTTC
TRBD1	TRBV18	TRBJ1-1	.	CASSLWTGGSTEAFF	TGTGCCAGCTCACTTTGGACAGGGGGTTCCACTGAAGCTTTCTTT
TRBD1	TRBV9	TRBJ1-2	.	CASSTGTGVPYGYTF	TGTGCCAGCAGCACAGGGACAGGGGTCCCCTATGGCTACACCTTC
.	TRBV2	TRBJ1-2	.	CASSRTDYGYTF	TGTGCCAGCAGTAGGACAGACTATGGCTACACCTTC
.	TRBV6-5	TRBJ1-5	.	CASSSGTGVDPQHF	TGTGCCAGCAGTTCTGGGACGGGGGTTGACCCCCAGCATTTT
.	TRBV20-1	TRBJ1-1	.	CSASEHRVPTEAFF	TGCAGTGCCAGTGAGCACAGGGTACCCACTGAAGCTTTCTTT
.	TRBV10-3	TRBJ2-5	.	CAISERGSAEQETQYF	TGTGCCATCAGTGAACGGGGATCCGCCGAGCAAGAGACCCAGTACTTC
.	TRBV4-3	TRBJ1-3	once	CASSQEWSSGNTIYF	TGCGCCAGCAGCCAAGAATGGAGCTCTGGAAACACCATATATTTT
.	TRBV6-5	TRBJ1-1	.	CASIRGEAFF	TGTGCCAGCATTCGAGGGGAAGCTTTCTTT
.	TRBV29-1	TRBJ1-6	few	CSVQPGKDSPLHF	TGCAGCGTTCAACCGGGGAAGGATTCACCCCTCCACTTT
TRBD2	TRBV13	TRBJ2-7	.	CASSRRGALSYEQYF	TGTGCCAGCAGCCGGCGGGGGGCCCTCTCCTACGAGCAGTACTTC
.	TRBV10-2	TRBJ2-7	.	CASRAGNPYEQYF	TGCGCCAGCAGAGCAGGGAATCCTTACGAGCAGTACTTC
.	TRBV9	TRBJ2-1	.	CASSGGAHNYNEQFF	TGTGCCAGCAGTGGCGGGGCACACAATTACAATGAGCAGTTCTTC
.	TRBV5-1	TRBJ2-7	.	CASSSRGGHYTYEQYF	TGCGCCAGCAGCTCCCGCGGGGGACACTACACCTACGAGCAGTACTTC
.	TRBV6-5	TRBJ1-1	.	CASTGVRTEAFF	TGTGCCAGCACCGGGGTCCGCACTGAAGCTTTCTTT
TRBD1	TRBV4-2	TRBJ1-1	.	CASSQDRVARGSAEAFF	TGTGCCAGCAGCCAAGATAGGGTCGCCAGGGGGTCGGCTGAAGCTTTCTTT
TRBD1	TRBV6-1	TRBJ2-5	.	CASSERDSHPVGETQYF	TGTGCCAGCAGTGAAAGGGACAGCCACCCAGTTGGGGAGACCCAGTACTTC
.	TRBV5-1	TRBJ1-1	.	CASSLQMNTEAFF	TGCGCCAGCAGCTTACAGATGAACACTGAAGCTTTCTTT
.	TRBV7-9	TRBJ2-7	.	CASSLEYKGDEQYF	TGTGCCAGCAGCTTAGAGTATAAAGGGGACGAGCAGTACTTC
TRBD1	TRBV3-1/TRBV3-2	TRBJ1-6	few	CASSQLTGGGSPLHF	TGTGCCAGCAGCCAGTTGACAGGGGGAGGTTCACCCCTCCACTTT
TRBD2	TRBV30	TRBJ2-3	.	CAWSGLAGSTDTQYF	TGTGCCTGGAGTGGCCTAGCGGGGAGCACAGATACGCAGTATTTT
.	TRBV5-6	TRBJ2-5	once	CASSSRASRETQYF	TGTGCCAGCAGCTCTCGAGCTTCCCGGGAGACCCAGTACTTC
.	TRBV18	TRBJ1-2	.	CASSPRATDYGYTF	TGTGCCAGCTCACCACGAGCGACGGACTATGGCTACACCTTC
.	TRBV18	TRBJ1-5	.	CASSPGQHSNQPQHF	TGTGCCAGCTCACCAGGACAACATAGCAATCAGCCCCAGCATTTT
TRBD2	TRBV30	TRBJ2-1	.	CAWTKRGGRNEQFF	TGTGCCTGGACCAAGCGGGGGGGCAGGAATGAGCAGTTCTTC